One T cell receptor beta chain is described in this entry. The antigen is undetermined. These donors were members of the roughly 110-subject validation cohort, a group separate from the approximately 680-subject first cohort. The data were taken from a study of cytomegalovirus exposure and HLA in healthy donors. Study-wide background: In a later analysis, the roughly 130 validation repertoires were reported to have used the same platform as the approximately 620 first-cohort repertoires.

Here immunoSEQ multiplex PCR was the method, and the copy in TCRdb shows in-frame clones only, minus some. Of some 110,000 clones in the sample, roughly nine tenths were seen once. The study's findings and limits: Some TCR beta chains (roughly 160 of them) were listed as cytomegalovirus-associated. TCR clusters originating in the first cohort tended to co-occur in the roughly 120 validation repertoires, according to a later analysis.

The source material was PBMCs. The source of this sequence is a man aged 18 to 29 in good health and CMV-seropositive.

CDR3 region: CASSSVTGSYEQYF. For the CDR3, the DNA is TGTGCCAGCAGCTCCGTGACAGGGAGCTACGAGCAGTACTTC. The rearrangement uses TRBV7-9 and TRBJ2-7; 7 nucleotides align to TRBD1. J gave up 3 bases and V 4 bases, and 6 bases lay outside the gene matches. The CDR3 totals 14 residues. Germline CDR1 and CDR2: SEHNR and FQNEAQ (reference sequence).